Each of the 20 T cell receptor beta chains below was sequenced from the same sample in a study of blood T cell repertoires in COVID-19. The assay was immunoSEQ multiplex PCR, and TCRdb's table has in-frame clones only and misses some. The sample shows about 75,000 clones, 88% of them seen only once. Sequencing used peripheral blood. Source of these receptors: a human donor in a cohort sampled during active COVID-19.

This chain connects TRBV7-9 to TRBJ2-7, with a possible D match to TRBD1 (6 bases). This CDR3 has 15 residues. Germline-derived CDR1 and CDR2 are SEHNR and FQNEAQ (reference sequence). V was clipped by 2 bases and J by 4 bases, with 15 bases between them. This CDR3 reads CASSLQGQVFYEQYF. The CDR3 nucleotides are TGTGCCAGCAGCTTACAGGGGCAAGTTTTTTACGAGCAGTACTTC.

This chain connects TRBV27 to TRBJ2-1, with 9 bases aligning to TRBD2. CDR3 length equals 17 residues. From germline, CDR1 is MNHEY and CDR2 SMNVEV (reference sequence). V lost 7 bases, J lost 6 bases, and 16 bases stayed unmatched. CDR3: CASNRNSPGLASNEQFF. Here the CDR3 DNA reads TGTGCCAGCAACCGAAACTCACCGGGACTAGCATCCAATGAGCAGTTCTTC.

The CDR3 is CAWGTSGGAGEQFF. CDR3 in DNA: TGTGCCTGGGGGACTAGCGGGGGGGCTGGTGAGCAGTTCTTC. The V and J genes are TRBV30 and TRBJ2-1; 16 bases fit TRBD2. This CDR3 spans 14 amino acids. CDR1 and CDR2 from the germline V gene are GTSNPN and SVGIG (reference sequence). J gave up 9 bases and V 5 bases, and 4 bases lay outside the gene matches.

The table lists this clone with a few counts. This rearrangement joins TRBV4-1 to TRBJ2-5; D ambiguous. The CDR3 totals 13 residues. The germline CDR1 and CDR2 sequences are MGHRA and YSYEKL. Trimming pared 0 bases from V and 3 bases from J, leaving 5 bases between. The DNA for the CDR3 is TGCGCCAGCAGCCAAGAGTCGGAAGAGACCCAGTACTTC. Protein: CASSQESEETQYF.

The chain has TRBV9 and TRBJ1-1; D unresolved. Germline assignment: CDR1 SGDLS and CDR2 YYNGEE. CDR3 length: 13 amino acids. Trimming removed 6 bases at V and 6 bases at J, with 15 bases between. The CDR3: CASNTDSGPEAFF. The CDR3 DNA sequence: TGTGCCAGCAATACTGATTCAGGCCCTGAAGCTTTCTTT.

The CDR3 bases are TGTGCCAGCAGCGTAATCGCGGGGCGGGATACGCAGTATTTT. Translated: CASSVIAGRDTQYF. The chain carries TRBV9 and TRBJ2-3; possibly TRBD2 for D (6 bases). The V and J ends lost 1 base and 6 bases respectively, with 12 bases between them. The CDR3 contains 14 residues. CDR1 and CDR2 (germline): SGDLS, YYNGEE.

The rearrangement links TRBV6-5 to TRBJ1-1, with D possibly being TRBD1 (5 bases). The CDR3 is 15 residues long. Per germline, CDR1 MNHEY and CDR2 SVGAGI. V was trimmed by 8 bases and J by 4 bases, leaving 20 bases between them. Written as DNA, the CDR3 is TGTGCCAGCTGGGGCAGCTTGGAGGGGCCCACTGAAGCTTTCTTT. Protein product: CASWGSLEGPTEAFF.

CDR3 nucleotides: TGTGCCAGCAGCCATCGACTAGCGGGAGAGGTTGAGCAGTTCTTC. Protein product: CASSHRLAGEVEQFF. The chain employs TRBV4-2 and TRBJ2-1; the match to TRBD2 covers 12 bases. Germline CDR1 reads LGHNA; CDR2 reads YNFKEQ. This CDR3 is built from 15 residues. With 3 bases clipped from V and 9 bases from J, the junction kept 6 bases outside the gene matches.

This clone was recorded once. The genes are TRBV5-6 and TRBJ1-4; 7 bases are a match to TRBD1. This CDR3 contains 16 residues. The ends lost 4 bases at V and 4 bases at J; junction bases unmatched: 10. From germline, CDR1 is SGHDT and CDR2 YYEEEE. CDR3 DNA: TGTGCCAGCAGCCCGGGGGCCGCAGGGGGTAATGAAAAACTGTTTTTT. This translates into CASSPGAAGGNEKLFF.

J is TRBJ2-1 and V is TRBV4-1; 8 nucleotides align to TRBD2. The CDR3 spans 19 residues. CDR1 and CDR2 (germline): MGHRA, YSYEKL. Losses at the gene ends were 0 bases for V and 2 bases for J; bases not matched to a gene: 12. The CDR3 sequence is CASSQESAGVSSTYNEQFF. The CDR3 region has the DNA TGCGCCAGCAGCCAAGAATCAGCGGGGGTATCGTCAACCTACAATGAGCAGTTCTTC.

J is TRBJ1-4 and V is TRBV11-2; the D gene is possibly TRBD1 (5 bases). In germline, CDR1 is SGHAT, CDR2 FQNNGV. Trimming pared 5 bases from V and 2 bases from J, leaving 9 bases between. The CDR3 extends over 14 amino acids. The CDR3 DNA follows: TGTGCCAGCAGCCGGGGGTTTACTAATGAAAAACTGTTTTTT. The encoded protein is CASSRGFTNEKLFF.

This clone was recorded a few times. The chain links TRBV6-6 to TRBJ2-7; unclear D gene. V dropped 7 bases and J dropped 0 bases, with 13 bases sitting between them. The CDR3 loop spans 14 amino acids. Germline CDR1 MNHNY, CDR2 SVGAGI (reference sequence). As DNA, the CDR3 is TGTGCCAGCATCTCCGGAGCTCCCTCCTACGAGCAGTACTTC. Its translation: CASISGAPSYEQYF.

The CDR3 here is CAWSVRRSDSYNEQFF. The CDR3 nucleotides are TGTGCCTGGAGTGTAAGGCGGTCGGACTCCTACAATGAGCAGTTCTTC. This sequence joins TRBV30 and TRBJ2-1, with D uncertain. The CDR3 runs 16 residues. V gave up 0 bases and J gave up 0 bases, with 12 bases separating them. Germline V gives CDR1 GTSNPN, CDR2 SVGIG (reference sequence). The full variable domain, in which reference TRBV30 and TRBJ2-1 provide the parts outside the CDR3, is SQTIHQWPATLVQPVGSPLSLECTVEGTSNPNLYWYRQAAGRGLQLLFYSVGIGQISSEVPQNLSASRPQDRQFILSSKKLLLSDSGFYLCAWSVRRSDSYNEQFFGPGTRLTVL.

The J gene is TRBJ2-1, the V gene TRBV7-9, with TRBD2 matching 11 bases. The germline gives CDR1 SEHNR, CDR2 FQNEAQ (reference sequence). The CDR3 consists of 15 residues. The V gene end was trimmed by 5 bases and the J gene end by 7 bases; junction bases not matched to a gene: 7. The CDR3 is CASSSSGRAINEQFF. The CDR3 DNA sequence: TGTGCCAGCAGCAGTAGCGGGAGGGCCATAAATGAGCAGTTCTTC.

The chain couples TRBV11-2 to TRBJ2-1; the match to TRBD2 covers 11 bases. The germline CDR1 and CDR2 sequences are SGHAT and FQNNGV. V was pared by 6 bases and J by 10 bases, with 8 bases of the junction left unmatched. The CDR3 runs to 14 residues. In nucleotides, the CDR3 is TGTGCCAGCAGATCTACTAGCGGGAGCGGAGAGCAGTTCTTC. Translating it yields CASRSTSGSGEQFF.

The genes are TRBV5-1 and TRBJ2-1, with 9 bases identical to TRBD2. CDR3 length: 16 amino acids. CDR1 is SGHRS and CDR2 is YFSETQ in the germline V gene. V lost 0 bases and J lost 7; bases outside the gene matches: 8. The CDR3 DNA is TGCGCCAGCAGCTTGGCCGCGGGGGGGCGTTCGAATGAGCAGTTCTTC. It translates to CASSLAAGGRSNEQFF.

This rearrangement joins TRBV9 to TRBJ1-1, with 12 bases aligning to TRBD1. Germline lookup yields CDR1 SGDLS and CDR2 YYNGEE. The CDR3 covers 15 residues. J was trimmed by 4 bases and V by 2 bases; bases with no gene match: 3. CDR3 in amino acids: CASSVRDRGPTEAFF. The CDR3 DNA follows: TGTGCCAGCAGCGTCCGGGACAGGGGGCCCACTGAAGCTTTCTTT. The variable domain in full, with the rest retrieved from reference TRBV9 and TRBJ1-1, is DSGVTQTPKHLITATGQRVTLRCSPRSGDLSVYWYQQSLDQGLQFLIQYYNGEERAKGNILERFSAQQFPDLHSELNLSSLELGDSALYFCASSVRDRGPTEAFFGQGTRLTVV.

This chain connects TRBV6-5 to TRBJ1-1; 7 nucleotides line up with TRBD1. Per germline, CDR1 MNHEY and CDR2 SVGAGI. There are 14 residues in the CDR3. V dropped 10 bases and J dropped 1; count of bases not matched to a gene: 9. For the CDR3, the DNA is TGTGCCACCACAGGGGTTGGGGAGAACACTGAAGCTTTCTTT. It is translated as CATTGVGENTEAFF.

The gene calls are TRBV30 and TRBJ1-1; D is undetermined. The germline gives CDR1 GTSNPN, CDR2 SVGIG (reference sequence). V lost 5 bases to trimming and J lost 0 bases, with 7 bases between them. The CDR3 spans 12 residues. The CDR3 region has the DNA TGTGCCTGGGGCAGTCTGAACACTGAAGCTTTCTTT. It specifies CAWGSLNTEAFF.

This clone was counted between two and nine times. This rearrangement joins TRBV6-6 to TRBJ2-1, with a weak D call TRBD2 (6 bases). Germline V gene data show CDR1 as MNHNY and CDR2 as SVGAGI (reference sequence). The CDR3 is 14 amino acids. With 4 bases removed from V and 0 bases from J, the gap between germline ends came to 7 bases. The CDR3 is CASSLTSSYNEQFF. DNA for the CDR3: TGTGCCAGCAGTTTGACTAGCTCCTACAATGAGCAGTTCTTC.